This record looks at one TCR beta chain sequence and its context. RNA transcripts served as template for amplifying TCR beta CDR3 sequences. First-round RT-PCR used HTBI primers; second-round multiplex PCR followed. TCRdb re-analysed the multiplex PCR reads in MiXCR, keeping a single row per CDR3 protein. The sample has just over 400,000 distinct CDR3 sequences; around a fifth are singletons. This entry belongs to a study of Graves' ophthalmopathy and Graves' hyperthyroidism. The CDR3 spans 18 residues. V gave up 4 bases and J gave up 0 bases, with 19 bases separating them. Per germline, CDR1 MNHNS and CDR2 SASEGT.

The receptor was derived from a woman younger than 35 with stable Graves' hyperthyroidism. Material: peripheral blood. The chain couples TRBV6-1 to TRBJ1-3, with D perhaps TRBD1 (5 bases). The CDR3 protein is CASSAHNAGTLSGNTIYF. In DNA, the CDR3 is TGTGCCAGCAGTGCCCACAACGCAGGGACCCTCTCTGGAAACACCATATATTTT.